This T cell receptor (beta chain) emerged from a study of shared clonotypes between healthy human individuals. Points on this clone: Its antigen is unknown.

For sorted subsets, approximately 180 ng DNA per replicate equaled approximately 30,000 T cell genomes. Some clones are missing from TCRdb's copy, which holds only in-frame ones; the method was immunoSEQ multiplex PCR. The sample records about 680,000 clones, about 92% being singletons. This CDR3 contains 15 residues. CDR1 is MNHEY and CDR2 is SMNVEV in the germline V gene (reference sequence). The ends were cut back, 0 bases at V and 3 bases at J, with 12 bases in the middle. Study-level results: Shared across a handful of donors were around 5% of the naive CD4 clonotypes.

The naive CD8 population came from CD45RO-negative cells selected for CCR7, without terminally differentiated effector memory CD45RA+ cells. The sequencing sample was made of naive CD8+ T cells sorted from blood. The TCR was taken from a man aged 25-45 years in good health. The chain is built from TRBV27 and TRBJ2-7, with TRBD2 as a possible D gene (7 bases). The CDR3 region is CASSLSGEGDYEQYF. CDR3 nucleotides: TGTGCCAGCAGTTTATCTGGGGAGGGGGACTACGAGCAGTACTTC.